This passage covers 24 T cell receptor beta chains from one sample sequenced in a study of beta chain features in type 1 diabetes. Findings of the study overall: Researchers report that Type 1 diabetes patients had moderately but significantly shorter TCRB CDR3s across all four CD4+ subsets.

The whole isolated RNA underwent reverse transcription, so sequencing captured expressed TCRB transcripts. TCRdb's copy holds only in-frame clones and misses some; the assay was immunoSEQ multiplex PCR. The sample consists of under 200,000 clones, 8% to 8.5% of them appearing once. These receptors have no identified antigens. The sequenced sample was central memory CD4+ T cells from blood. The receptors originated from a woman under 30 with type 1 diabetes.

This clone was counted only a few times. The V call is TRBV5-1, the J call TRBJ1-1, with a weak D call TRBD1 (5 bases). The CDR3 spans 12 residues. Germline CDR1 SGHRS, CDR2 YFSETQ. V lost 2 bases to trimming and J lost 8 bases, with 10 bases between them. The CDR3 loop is CASSLGGQEAFF. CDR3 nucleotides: TGCGCCAGCAGCTTAGGCGGACAAGAAGCTTTCTTT. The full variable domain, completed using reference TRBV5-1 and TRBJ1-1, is KAGVTQTPRYLIKTRGQQVTLSCSPISGHRSVSWYQQTPGQGLQFLFEYFSETQRNKGNFPGRFSGRQFSNSRSEMNVSTLELGDSALYLCASSLGGQEAFFGQGTRLTVV.

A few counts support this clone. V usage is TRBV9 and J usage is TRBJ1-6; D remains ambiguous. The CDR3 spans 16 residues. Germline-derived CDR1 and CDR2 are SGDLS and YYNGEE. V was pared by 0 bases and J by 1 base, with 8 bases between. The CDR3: CASSVGPGSYNSPLHF. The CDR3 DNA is TGTGCCAGCAGCGTAGGCCCGGGTTCCTATAATTCACCCCTCCACTTT.

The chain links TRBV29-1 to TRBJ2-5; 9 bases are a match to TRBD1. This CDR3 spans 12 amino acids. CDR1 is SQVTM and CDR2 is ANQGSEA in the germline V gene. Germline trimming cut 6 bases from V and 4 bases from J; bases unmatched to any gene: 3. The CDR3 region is CSVNRGPETQYF. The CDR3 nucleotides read TGCAGCGTAAACAGGGGGCCAGAGACCCAGTACTTC.

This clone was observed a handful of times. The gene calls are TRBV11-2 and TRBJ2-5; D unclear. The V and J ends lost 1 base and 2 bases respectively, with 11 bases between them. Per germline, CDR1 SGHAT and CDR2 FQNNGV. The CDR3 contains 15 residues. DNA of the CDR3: TGTGCCAGCAGCTTAGTAGGTCAGGCTCAAGAGACCCAGTACTTC. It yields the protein CASSLVGQAQETQYF.

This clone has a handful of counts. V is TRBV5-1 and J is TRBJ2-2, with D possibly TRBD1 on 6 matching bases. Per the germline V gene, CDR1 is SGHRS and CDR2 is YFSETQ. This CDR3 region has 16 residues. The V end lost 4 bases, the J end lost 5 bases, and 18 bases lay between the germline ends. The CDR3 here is CASSPDSRGGTGELFF. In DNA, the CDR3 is TGCGCCAGCAGCCCCGACTCCAGGGGCGGGACCGGGGAGCTGTTTTTT.

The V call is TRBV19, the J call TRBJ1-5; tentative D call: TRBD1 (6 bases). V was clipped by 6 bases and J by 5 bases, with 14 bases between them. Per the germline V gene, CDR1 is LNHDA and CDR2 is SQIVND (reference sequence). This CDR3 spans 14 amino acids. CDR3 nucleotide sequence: TGTGCCAGTAGATTCACAGGGTTCGATCAGCCCCAGCATTTT. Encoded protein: CASRFTGFDQPQHF. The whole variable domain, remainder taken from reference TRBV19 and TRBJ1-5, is DGGITQSPKYLFRKEGQNVTLSCEQNLNHDAMYWYRQDPGQGLRLIYYSQIVNDFQKGDIAEGYSVSREKKESFPLTVTSAQKNPTAFYLCASRFTGFDQPQHFGDGTRLSIL.

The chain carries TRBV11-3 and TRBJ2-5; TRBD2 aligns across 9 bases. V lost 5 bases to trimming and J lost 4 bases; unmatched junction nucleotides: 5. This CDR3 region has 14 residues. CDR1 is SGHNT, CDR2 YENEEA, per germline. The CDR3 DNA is TGTGCCAGCAGCCCCAGTAGCGGGAGAGAGACCCAGTACTTC. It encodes CASSPSSGRETQYF. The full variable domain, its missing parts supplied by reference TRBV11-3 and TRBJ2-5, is EAGVVQSPRYKIIEKKQPVAFWCNPISGHNTLYWYLQNLGQGPELLIRYENEEAVDDSQLPKDRFSAERLKGVDSTLKIQPAELGDSAVYLCASSPSSGRETQYFGPGTRLLVL.

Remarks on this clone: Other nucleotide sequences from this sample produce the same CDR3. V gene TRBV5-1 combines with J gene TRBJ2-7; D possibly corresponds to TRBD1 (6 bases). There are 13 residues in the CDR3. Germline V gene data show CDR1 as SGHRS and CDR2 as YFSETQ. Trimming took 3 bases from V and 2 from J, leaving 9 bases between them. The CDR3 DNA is TGCGCCAGCAGCTCCGGACAGACCTACGAGCAGTACTTC. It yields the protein CASSSGQTYEQYF.

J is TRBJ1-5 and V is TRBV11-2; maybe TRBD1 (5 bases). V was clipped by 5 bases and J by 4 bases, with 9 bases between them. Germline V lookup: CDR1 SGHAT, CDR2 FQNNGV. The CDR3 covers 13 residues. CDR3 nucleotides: TGTGCCAGCAGCCCACAGGCAAATCAGCCCCAGCATTTT. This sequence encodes CASSPQANQPQHF.

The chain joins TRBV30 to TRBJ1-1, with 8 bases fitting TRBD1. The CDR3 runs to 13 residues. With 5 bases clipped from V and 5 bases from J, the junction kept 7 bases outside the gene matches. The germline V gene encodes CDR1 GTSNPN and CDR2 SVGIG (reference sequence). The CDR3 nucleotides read TGTGCCTGGGCCCACAGGGGGAGAACTGAAGCTTTCTTT. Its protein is CAWAHRGRTEAFF.

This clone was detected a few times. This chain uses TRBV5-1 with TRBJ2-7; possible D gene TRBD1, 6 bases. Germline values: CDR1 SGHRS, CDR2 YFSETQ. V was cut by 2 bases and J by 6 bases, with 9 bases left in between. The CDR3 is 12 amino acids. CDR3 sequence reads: CASSFAGVEQYF. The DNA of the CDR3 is TGCGCCAGCAGCTTCGCAGGGGTCGAGCAGTACTTC.

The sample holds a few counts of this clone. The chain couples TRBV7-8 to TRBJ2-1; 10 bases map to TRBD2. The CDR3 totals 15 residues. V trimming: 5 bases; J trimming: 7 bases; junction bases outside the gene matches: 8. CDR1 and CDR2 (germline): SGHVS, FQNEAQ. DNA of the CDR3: TGTGCCAGCAGCCTTTGGGGACTAGCGACGAATGAGCAGTTCTTC. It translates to CASSLWGLATNEQFF.

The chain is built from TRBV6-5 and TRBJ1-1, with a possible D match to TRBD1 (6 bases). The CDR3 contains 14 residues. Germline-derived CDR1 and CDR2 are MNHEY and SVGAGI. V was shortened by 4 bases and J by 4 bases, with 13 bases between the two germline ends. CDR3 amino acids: CASSFADRFTEAFF. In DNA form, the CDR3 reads TGTGCCAGCAGTTTCGCGGACAGATTCACTGAAGCTTTCTTT.

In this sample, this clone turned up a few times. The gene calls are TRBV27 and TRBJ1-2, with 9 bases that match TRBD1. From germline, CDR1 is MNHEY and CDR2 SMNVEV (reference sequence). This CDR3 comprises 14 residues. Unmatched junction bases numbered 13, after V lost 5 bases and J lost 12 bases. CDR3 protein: CASSPRTGDWLNTF. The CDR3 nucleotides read TGTGCCAGCAGTCCCCGGACAGGGGACTGGTTAAACACCTTC.

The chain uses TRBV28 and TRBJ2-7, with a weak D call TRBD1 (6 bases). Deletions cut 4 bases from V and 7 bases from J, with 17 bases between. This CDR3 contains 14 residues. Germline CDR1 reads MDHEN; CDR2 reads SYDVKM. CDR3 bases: TGTGCCAGCAGTTCTCCGGGACAAGCCGCTGAGCAGTACTTC. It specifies CASSSPGQAAEQYF. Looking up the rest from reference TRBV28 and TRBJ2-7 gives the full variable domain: DVKVTQSSRYLVKRTGEKVFLECVQDMDHENMFWYRQDPGLGLRLIYFSYDVKMKEKGDIPEGYSVSREKKERFSLILESASTNQTSMYLCASSSPGQAAEQYFGPGTRLTVT.

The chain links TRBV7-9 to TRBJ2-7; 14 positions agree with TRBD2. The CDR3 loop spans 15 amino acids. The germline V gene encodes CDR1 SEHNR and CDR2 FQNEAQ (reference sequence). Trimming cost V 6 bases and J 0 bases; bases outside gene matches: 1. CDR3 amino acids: CASSGTSGSSYEQYF. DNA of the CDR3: TGTGCCAGCAGTGGGACTAGCGGGAGCTCCTACGAGCAGTACTTC.

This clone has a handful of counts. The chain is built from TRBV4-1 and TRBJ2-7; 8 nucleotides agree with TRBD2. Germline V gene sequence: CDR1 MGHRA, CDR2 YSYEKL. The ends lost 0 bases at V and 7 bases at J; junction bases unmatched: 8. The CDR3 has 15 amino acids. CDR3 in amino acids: CASSQEAGRAGEQYF. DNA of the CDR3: TGCGCCAGCAGCCAAGAGGCCGGGAGGGCGGGGGAGCAGTACTTC.

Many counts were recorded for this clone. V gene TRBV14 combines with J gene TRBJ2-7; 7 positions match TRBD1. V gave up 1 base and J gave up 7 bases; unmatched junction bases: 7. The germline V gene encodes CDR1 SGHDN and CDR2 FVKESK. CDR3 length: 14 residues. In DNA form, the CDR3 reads TGTGCCAGCAGCCAAGTCCCGAACAGGGGTGAGCAGTACTTC. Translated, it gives CASSQVPNRGEQYF.

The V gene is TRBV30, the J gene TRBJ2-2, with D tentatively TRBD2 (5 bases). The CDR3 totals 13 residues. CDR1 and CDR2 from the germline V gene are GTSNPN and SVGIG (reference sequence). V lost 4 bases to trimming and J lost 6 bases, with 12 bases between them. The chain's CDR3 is CAWKSGVAGELFF. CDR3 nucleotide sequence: TGTGCCTGGAAGTCCGGGGTTGCCGGGGAGCTGTTTTTT.

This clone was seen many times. CDR3 amino acids: CSVEAQGGNEQFF. For the CDR3, the DNA is TGCAGCGTTGAGGCGCAGGGGGGCAATGAGCAGTTCTTC. The gene calls are TRBV29-1 and TRBJ2-1; tentatively, D is TRBD1 (7 bases). The CDR3 consists of 13 residues. Germline assignment: CDR1 SQVTM and CDR2 ANQGSEA. The V end was cut by 3 bases, the J end by 6 bases, with 12 bases between.

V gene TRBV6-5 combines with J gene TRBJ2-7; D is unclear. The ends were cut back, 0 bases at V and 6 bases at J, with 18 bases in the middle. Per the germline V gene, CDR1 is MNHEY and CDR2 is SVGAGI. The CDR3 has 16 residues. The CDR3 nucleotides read TGTGCCAGCAGTTACTCGATATCGGGTTCGTCCCGCGAGCAGTACTTC. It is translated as CASSYSISGSSREQYF.

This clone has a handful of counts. The CDR3 loop is CASSVAGRQETQYF. CDR3 DNA: TGTGCCAGCAGCGTAGCCGGGAGACAAGAGACCCAGTACTTC. V and J are TRBV9 and TRBJ2-5; a possible D gene is TRBD2 (6 bases). Germline assignment: CDR1 SGDLS and CDR2 YYNGEE. CDR3 length: 14 amino acids. V lost 0 bases and J lost 2, with 8 bases in between.

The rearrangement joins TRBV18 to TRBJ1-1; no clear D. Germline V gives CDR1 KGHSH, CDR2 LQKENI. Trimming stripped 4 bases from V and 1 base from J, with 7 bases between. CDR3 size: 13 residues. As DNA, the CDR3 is TGTGCCAGCTCACTTACACAGAACACTGAAGCTTTCTTT. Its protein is CASSLTQNTEAFF.

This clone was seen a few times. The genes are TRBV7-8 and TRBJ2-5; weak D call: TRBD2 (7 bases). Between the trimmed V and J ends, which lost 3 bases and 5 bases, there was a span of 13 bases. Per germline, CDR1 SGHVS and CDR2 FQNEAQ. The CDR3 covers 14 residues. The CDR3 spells CASSFARGGETQYF. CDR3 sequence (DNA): TGTGCCAGCAGCTTCGCGAGGGGGGGGGAGACCCAGTACTTC.